Only a few counts were recorded for the clone carrying this T cell receptor (beta chain). What it recognizes is unknown. The germline V gene encodes CDR1 SGHKS and CDR2 YYEKEE (reference sequence). V was clipped by 4 bases and J by 1 base; unmatched bases: 5. The CDR3 runs 17 residues. The data originate from a study of T cells after yellow fever vaccination. Study results and limitations: Clones that expanded after primary vaccination mostly reappeared after the booster (roughly 95% CD4, 88% CD8). Weaker, the secondary response peaked sooner, at day 5 versus 15.

In making TCR cDNA, 5'RACE template switching added a universal primer site and UMIs to it. MiXCR, applied by TCRdb to the 5' RACE reads, yields one record per CDR3 protein. The table records 200,000 to 300,000 distinct CDR3 sequences, approximately 13% of them present only once. The sample in question was CD4+ T cells sorted from PBMCs, obtained 45 days after the yellow fever booster vaccination. The V gene is TRBV5-5, the J gene TRBJ2-2, with 12 bases aligning to TRBD2. This clonotype originated in a man aged 30-40 years who received the YFV17D yellow fever vaccine. Here the CDR3 reads CASSPLAGGLNTGELFF. CDR3 in DNA: TGTGCCAGCAGCCCACTAGCGGGAGGACTGAACACCGGGGAGCTGTTTTTT.